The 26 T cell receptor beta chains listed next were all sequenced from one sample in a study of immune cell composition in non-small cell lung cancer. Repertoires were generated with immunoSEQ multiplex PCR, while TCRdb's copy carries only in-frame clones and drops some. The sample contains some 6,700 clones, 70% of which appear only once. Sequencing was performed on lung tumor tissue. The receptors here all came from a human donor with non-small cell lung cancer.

The CDR3 DNA sequence: TGTGCCAGTAGTAAAGGGAGGGAGCAGTACTTC. Translation gives CASSKGREQYF. This chain connects TRBV19 to TRBJ2-7; tentatively, D is TRBD2 (6 bases). CDR1 and CDR2 (germline): LNHDA, SQIVND (reference sequence). The CDR3 runs to 11 residues. The V end lost 4 bases, the J end lost 7 bases, and 8 bases lay between the germline ends.

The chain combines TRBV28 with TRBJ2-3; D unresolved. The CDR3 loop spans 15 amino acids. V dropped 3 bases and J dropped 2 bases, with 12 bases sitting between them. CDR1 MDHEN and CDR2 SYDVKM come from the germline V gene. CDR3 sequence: CASSLASSHTDTQYF. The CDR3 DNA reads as TGTGCCAGCAGTTTGGCCTCTTCCCACACAGATACGCAGTATTTT. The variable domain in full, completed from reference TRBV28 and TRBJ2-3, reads DVKVTQSSRYLVKRTGEKVFLECVQDMDHENMFWYRQDPGLGLRLIYFSYDVKMKEKGDIPEGYSVSREKKERFSLILESASTNQTSMYLCASSLASSHTDTQYFGPGTRLTVL.

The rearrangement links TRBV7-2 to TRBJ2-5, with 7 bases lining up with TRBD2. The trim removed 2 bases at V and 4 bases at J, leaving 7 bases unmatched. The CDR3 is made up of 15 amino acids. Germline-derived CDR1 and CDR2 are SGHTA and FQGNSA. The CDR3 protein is CASSLKRGSRETQYF. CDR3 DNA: TGTGCCAGCAGCTTAAAGCGGGGAAGTAGAGAGACCCAGTACTTC.

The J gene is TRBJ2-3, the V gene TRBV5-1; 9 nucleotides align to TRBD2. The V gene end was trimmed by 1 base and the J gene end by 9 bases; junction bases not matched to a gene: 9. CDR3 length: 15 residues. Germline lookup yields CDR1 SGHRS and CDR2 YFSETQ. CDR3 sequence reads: CASSLPSGAIGTQYF. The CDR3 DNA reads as TGCGCCAGCAGCTTGCCTAGCGGGGCGATCGGAACGCAGTATTTT. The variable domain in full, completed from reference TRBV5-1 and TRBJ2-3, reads KAGVTQTPRYLIKTRGQQVTLSCSPISGHRSVSWYQQTPGQGLQFLFEYFSETQRNKGNFPGRFSGRQFSNSRSEMNVSTLELGDSALYLCASSLPSGAIGTQYFGPGTRLTVL.

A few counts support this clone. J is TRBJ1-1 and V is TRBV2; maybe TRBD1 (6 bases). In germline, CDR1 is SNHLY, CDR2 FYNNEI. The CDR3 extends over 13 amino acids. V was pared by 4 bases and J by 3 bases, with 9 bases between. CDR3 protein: CASSGQEDTEAFF. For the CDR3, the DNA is TGTGCCAGCAGTGGACAGGAGGACACTGAAGCTTTCTTT.

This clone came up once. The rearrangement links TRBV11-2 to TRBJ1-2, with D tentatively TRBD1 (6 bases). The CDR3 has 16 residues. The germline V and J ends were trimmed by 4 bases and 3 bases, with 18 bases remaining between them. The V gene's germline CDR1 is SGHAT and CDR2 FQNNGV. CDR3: CASSSGGHRVDYGYTF. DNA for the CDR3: TGTGCCAGCAGCTCCGGAGGACACAGGGTGGACTATGGCTACACCTTC. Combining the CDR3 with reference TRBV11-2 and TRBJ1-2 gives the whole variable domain EAGVAQSPRYKIIEKRQSVAFWCNPISGHATLYWYQQILGQGPKLLIQFQNNGVVDDSQLPKDRFSAERLKGVDSTLKIQPAKLEDSAVYLCASSSGGHRVDYGYTFGSGTRLTVV.

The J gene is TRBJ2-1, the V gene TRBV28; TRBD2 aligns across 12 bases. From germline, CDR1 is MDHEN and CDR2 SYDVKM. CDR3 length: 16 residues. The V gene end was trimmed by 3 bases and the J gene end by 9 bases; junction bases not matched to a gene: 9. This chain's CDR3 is CASSLQGLAGVFEQFF. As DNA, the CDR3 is TGTGCCAGCAGTTTGCAGGGACTAGCGGGTGTGTTTGAGCAGTTCTTC.

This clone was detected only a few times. DNA for the CDR3: TGTGCCAGCAGTTTAACCCTAGGGACATCACCCTACGAGCAGTACTTC. Its protein is CASSLTLGTSPYEQYF. This chain connects TRBV27 to TRBJ2-7, with TRBD1 as a possible D gene (6 bases). Germline V CDR1 and CDR2: MNHEY, SMNVEV (reference sequence). This CDR3 is built from 16 residues. V lost 2 bases, J lost 2 bases, and 16 bases lay in between.

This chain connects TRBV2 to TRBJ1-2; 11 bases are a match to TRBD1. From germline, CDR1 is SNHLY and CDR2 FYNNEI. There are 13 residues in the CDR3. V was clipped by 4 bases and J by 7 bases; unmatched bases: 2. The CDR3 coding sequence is TGTGCCAGCAGTGTCGGACAGGGGGCTGGCTACACCTTC. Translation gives CASSVGQGAGYTF.

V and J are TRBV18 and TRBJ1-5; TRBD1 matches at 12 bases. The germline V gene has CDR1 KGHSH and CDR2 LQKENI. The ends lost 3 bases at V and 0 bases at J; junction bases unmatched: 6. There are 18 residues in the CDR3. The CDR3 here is CASSPGTGGPNSNQPQHF. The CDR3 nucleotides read TGTGCCAGCTCACCCGGGACAGGGGGCCCCAATAGCAATCAGCCCCAGCATTTT.

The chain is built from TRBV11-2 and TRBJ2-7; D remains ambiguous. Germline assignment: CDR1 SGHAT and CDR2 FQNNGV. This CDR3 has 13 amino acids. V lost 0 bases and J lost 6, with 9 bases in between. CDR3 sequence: CASSLEVFSEQYF. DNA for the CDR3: TGTGCCAGCAGCTTAGAGGTGTTTAGCGAGCAGTACTTC. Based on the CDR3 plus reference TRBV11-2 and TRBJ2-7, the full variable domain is EAGVAQSPRYKIIEKRQSVAFWCNPISGHATLYWYQQILGQGPKLLIQFQNNGVVDDSQLPKDRFSAERLKGVDSTLKIQPAKLEDSAVYLCASSLEVFSEQYFGPGTRLTVT.

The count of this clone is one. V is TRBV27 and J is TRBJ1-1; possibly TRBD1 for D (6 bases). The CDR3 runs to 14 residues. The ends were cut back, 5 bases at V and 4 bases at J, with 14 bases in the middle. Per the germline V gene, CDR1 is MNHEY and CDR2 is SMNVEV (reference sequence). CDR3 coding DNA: TGTGCCAGCAGTCTTCAGGGGTGGGGCACTGAAGCTTTCTTT. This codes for CASSLQGWGTEAFF.

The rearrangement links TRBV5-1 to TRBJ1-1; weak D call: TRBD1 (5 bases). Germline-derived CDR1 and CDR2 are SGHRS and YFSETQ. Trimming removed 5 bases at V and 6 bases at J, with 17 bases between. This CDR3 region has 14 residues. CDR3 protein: CASRPELGAPEAFF. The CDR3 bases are TGCGCCAGCAGGCCCGAGCTAGGGGCCCCTGAAGCTTTCTTT.

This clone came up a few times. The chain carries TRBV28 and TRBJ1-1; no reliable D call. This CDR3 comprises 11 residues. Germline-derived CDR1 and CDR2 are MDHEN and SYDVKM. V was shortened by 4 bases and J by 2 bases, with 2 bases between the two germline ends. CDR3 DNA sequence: TGTGCCAGCAGTTCAAACACTGAAGCTTTCTTT. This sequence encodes CASSSNTEAFF.

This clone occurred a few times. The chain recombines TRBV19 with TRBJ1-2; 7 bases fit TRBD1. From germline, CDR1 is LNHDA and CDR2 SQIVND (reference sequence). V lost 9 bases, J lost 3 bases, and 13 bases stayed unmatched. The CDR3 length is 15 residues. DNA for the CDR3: TGTGCCAGGATCCCCCGGGACAGACACTACTATGGCTACACCTTC. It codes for CARIPRDRHYYGYTF.

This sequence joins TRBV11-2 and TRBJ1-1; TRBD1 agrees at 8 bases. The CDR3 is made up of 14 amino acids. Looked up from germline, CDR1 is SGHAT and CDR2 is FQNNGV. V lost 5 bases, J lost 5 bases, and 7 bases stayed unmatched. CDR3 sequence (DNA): TGTGCCAGCAGCGACGGCAGGGGGCTGACTGAAGCTTTCTTT. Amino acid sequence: CASSDGRGLTEAFF.

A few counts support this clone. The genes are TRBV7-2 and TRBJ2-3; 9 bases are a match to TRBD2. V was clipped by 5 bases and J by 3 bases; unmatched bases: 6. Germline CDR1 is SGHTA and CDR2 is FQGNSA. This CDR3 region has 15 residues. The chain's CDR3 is CASSPGLARTDTQYF. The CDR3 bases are TGTGCCAGCAGCCCGGGACTAGCAAGAACAGATACGCAGTATTTT.

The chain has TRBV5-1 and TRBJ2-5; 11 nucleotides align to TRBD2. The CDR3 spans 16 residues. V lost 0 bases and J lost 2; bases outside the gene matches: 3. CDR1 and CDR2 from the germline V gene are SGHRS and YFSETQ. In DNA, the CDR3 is TGCGCCAGCAGCTTGGCGGCTAGCGGGGGGCAAGAGACCCAGTACTTC. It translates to CASSLAASGGQETQYF.

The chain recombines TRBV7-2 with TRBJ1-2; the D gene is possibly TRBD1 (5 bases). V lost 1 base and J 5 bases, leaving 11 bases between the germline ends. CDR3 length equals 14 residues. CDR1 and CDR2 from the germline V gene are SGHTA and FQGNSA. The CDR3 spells CASSLEQGLYGYTF. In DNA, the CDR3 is TGTGCCAGCAGCTTAGAGCAGGGTTTATATGGCTACACCTTC.

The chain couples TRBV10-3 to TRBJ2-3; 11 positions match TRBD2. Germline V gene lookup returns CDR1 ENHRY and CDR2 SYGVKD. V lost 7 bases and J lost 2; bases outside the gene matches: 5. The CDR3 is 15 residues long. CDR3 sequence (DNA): TGTGCCATCACTAGACTAGCGGGACCCACAGATACGCAGTATTTT. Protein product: CAITRLAGPTDTQYF.

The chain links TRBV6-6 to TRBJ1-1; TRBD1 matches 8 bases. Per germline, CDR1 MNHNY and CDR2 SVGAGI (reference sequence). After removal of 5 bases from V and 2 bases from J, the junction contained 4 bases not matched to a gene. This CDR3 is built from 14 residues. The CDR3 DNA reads TGTGCCAGCAGTAAACAGGGGGTTAACACTGAAGCTTTCTTT. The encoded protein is CASSKQGVNTEAFF.

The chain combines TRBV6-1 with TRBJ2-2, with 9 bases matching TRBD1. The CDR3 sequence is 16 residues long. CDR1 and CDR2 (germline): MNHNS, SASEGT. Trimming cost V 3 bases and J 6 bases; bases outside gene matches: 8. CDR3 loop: CASSERRTGVPGELFF. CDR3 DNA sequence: TGTGCCAGCAGTGAGAGGCGGACAGGGGTGCCCGGGGAGCTGTTTTTT.

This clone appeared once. The CDR3 nucleotides read TGTGCCGGGGGGGGTTTAAGAGATACGCAGTATTTT. This translates into CAGGGLRDTQYF. The chain has TRBV28 and TRBJ2-3, with TRBD2 matching 7 bases. The CDR3 totals 12 residues. Germline V gene data show CDR1 as MDHEN and CDR2 as SYDVKM. V was clipped by 11 bases and J by 5 bases; unmatched bases: 7.

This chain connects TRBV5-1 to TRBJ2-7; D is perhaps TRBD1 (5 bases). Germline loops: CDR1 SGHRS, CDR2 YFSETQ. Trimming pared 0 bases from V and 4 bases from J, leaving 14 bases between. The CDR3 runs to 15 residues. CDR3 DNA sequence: TGCGCCAGCAGCTTGGAAGGGGCCCTCCATTACGAGCAGTACTTC. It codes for CASSLEGALHYEQYF. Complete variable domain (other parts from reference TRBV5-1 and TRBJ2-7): KAGVTQTPRYLIKTRGQQVTLSCSPISGHRSVSWYQQTPGQGLQFLFEYFSETQRNKGNFPGRFSGRQFSNSRSEMNVSTLELGDSALYLCASSLEGALHYEQYFGPGTRLTVT.

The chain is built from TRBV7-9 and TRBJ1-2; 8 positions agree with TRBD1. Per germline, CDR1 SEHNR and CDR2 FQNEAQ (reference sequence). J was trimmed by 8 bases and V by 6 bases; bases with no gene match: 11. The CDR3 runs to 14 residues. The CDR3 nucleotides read TGTGCCAGCAGTCACCCTTTGACAGGGGTAGGCTACACCTTC. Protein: CASSHPLTGVGYTF.

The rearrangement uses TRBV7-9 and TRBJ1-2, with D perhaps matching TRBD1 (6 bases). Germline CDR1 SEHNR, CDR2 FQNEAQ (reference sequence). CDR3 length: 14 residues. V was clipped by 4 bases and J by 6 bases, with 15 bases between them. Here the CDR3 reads CASSSKLQGDGYTF. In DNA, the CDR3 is TGTGCCAGCAGCTCTAAATTACAGGGCGATGGCTACACCTTC. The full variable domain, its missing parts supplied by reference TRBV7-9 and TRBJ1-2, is DTGVSQNPRHKITKRGQNVTFRCDPISEHNRLYWYRQTLGQGPEFLTYFQNEAQLEKSRLLSDRFSAERPKGSFSTLEIQRTEQGDSAMYLCASSSKLQGDGYTFGSGTRLTVV.